These 21 T cell receptor beta chains were all obtained from the same sample, sequenced in a study of spatial heterogeneity in lung cancer. As to time point: blood at routine non-recurrence follow-up after resection. One entry per CDR3 protein, called by TCRdb with MiXCR from the 5' RACE reads. The profile shows around 990 distinct CDR3 sequences, under 50% of them singletons. The input for sequencing was PBMCs, taken at follow-up. The origin of the receptors is a female donor with early-stage non-small cell lung cancer.

Note on this clonotype: This beta chain represents an off-target read in a library built for alpha chains; its size is of limited meaning. The chain has TRBV28 and TRBJ2-5; D possibly uses TRBD1 or TRBD2 (6 bases each). Per germline, CDR1 MDHEN and CDR2 SYDVKM. V was shortened by 5 bases and J by 0 bases, with 16 bases between the two germline ends. The CDR3 sequence is 16 residues long. The CDR3 spells CASSQGGQGYQETQYF. Here the CDR3 DNA reads TGTGCCAGCAGTCAAGGAGGGCAGGGGTACCAAGAGACCCAGTACTTC.

There are a few counts of this clonotype. The library was built for alpha chains, so this beta chain is an off-target read and its size means little. J is TRBJ2-2 and V is TRBV5-1, with 11 bases matching TRBD2. Trimming at V came to 3 bases and at J to 7 bases, leaving 17 bases not matched to a gene. Germline CDR1 and CDR2: SGHRS and YFSETQ. The CDR3 runs to 19 residues. The CDR3 protein is CASSSQVLAGGATLGELFF. CDR3 DNA sequence: TGCGCCAGCAGCTCCCAAGTCCTAGCGGGAGGTGCGACTCTCGGGGAGCTGTTTTTT.

As regards this clonotype: Within a library made for alpha chains, this beta chain is off target, and its count is uninformative. This rearrangement joins TRBV12-3 or TRBV12-4 to TRBJ2-7; 9 positions match TRBD2. The CDR3 length is 14 residues. With V trimmed by 5 bases and J by 2 bases, 4 bases remained unmatched. CDR3 in amino acids: CASSMTSGTYEQYF. CDR3 sequence (DNA): TGTGCCAGCAGTATGACTAGCGGTACCTACGAGCAGTACTTC.

With regard to this clonotype: Because this beta chain is a stray read in a library intended to capture alpha chains, its abundance should not be given much weight. This sequence joins TRBV7-9 and TRBJ2-3, with 7 bases that match TRBD2. J gave up 4 bases and V 3 bases, and 7 bases lay outside the gene matches. The CDR3 is 15 residues long. CDR1 is SEHNR, CDR2 FQNEAQ, per germline (reference sequence). The CDR3 sequence: CASSFLAGDSDTQYF. The CDR3 bases are TGTGCCAGCAGCTTTCTTGCGGGAGATTCAGATACGCAGTATTTT.

Of note for this clonotype: This beta chain slipped into a library made for alpha chains as a stray read, so its size is not meaningful. The V and J genes are TRBV12-3 or TRBV12-4 and TRBJ2-3, with 8 bases that match TRBD2. J was trimmed by 3 bases and V by 5 bases; bases with no gene match: 7. The CDR3 consists of 15 residues. CDR3 nucleotides: TGTGCCAGCAGTCCCCGACTAGCGTTGACAGATACGCAGTATTTT. This gives the protein CASSPRLALTDTQYF.

As concerns this clonotype: The library was prepared for alpha chains; this beta chain is a stray read, so its frequency means little. The rearrangement links TRBV7-6 to TRBJ2-2; 11 bases fit TRBD2. V shed 7 bases and J 7 bases; nucleotides not matched to a gene: 8. The CDR3 is 15 residues long. CDR1 is SGHVS and CDR2 is FNYEAQ in the germline V gene. CDR3 nucleotides: TGTGCCAGCACCACTAGCGGGAGAGCGGACGGGGAGCTGTTTTTT. It translates to CASTTSGRADGELFF.

In this sample, this clonotype turned up a few times. This beta chain represents an off-target read in a library built for alpha chains; its size is of limited meaning. CDR3 sequence reads: CSASGAGVLTDTQYF. In DNA form, the CDR3 reads TGCAGTGCCTCCGGAGCGGGAGTTTTAACAGATACGCAGTATTTT. V is TRBV20-1 and J is TRBJ2-3; 8 nucleotides line up with TRBD2. In germline, CDR1 is DFQATT, CDR2 SNEGSKA (reference sequence). The CDR3 extends over 15 amino acids. Germline trimming cut 6 bases from V and 3 bases from J; bases unmatched to any gene: 11.

In its sample, this clonotype was seen a few times. For a library built for alpha chains, this beta chain is a stray read; little rests on its size. This chain links TRBV12-3 or TRBV12-4 with TRBJ1-6; a weak D match, TRBD1 (5 bases). The CDR3 spans 14 residues. V was trimmed by 2 bases and J by 9 bases, leaving 11 bases between them. CDR3 loop: CASSLFGGSSPLHF. DNA for the CDR3: TGTGCCAGCAGTTTATTCGGGGGAAGTTCACCCCTCCACTTT.

This clonotype has more than one count but fewer than ten. The library was designed around alpha chains, so this beta chain is a stray read whose abundance carries little weight. The V and J genes are TRBV24-1 and TRBJ2-1, with 11 positions matching TRBD2. J gave up 4 bases and V 2 bases, and 3 bases lay outside the gene matches. The CDR3 is made up of 16 amino acids. The germline gives CDR1 KGHDR, CDR2 SFDVKD. CDR3 DNA sequence: TGTGCCACCAGTGATTCTGGGACTAGCGGATACAATGAGCAGTTCTTC. The encoded protein is CATSDSGTSGYNEQFF.

Notes on this clonotype: With the library built for alpha chains, this beta chain is off target and its frequency is not meaningful. The chain is built from TRBV29-1 and TRBJ2-1, with 12 bases fitting TRBD2. Germline V lookup: CDR1 SQVTM, CDR2 ANQGSEA. Germline trimming cut 6 bases from V and 0 bases from J; bases unmatched to any gene: 6. This CDR3 comprises 16 residues. In nucleotides, the CDR3 is TGCAGCGTGGGGACTAGCGGGTTCAGCTCCTACAATGAGCAGTTCTTC. Its protein is CSVGTSGFSSYNEQFF.

Points on this clonotype: This beta chain appears as a stray read in a library generated for alpha chains; its size is not informative. This rearrangement joins TRBV7-8 to TRBJ2-7; D unresolved. Trimming took 1 base from V and 0 from J, leaving 7 bases between them. CDR1 and CDR2 from the germline V gene are SGHVS and FQNEAQ. This CDR3 comprises 14 residues. The CDR3 spells CASSLGRSSYEQYF. The DNA of the CDR3 is TGTGCCAGCAGCTTAGGCAGGAGCTCCTACGAGCAGTACTTC. The variable domain in full, with the rest retrieved from reference TRBV7-8 and TRBJ2-7, is GAGVSQSPRYKVAKRGQDVALRCDPISGHVSLFWYQQALGQGPEFLTYFQNEAQLDKSGLPSDRFFAERPEGSVSTLKIQRTQQEDSAVYLCASSLGRSSYEQYFGPGTRLTVT.

This clonotype has just a few counts. Found in a library prepared for alpha chains, this beta chain is an off-target read, and its abundance has little meaning. V is TRBV7-2 and J is TRBJ2-2; 14 bases fit TRBD2. CDR3 length: 19 amino acids. Trimming cost V 6 bases and J 7 bases; bases outside gene matches: 16. CDR1 and CDR2 from the germline V gene are SGHTA and FQGNSA. The CDR3 loop is CASRTIVWTSGRSGGELFF. For the CDR3, the DNA is TGTGCCAGCAGAACCATCGTTTGGACTAGCGGGAGGAGTGGCGGGGAGCTGTTTTTT.

Regarding this clonotype: For a library built for alpha chains, this beta chain is a stray read; little rests on its size. V is TRBV30 and J is TRBJ2-7; TRBD2 might be the D (6 bases). The germline CDR1 and CDR2 sequences are GTSNPN and SVGIG (reference sequence). The ends were cut back, 4 bases at V and 4 bases at J, with 14 bases in the middle. This CDR3 is 13 amino acids long. For the CDR3, the DNA is TGTGCCTGGACCGCTCTAGCGTCGTACGAGCAGTACTTC. Translated: CAWTALASYEQYF.

This clonotype was seen a handful of times. With the library built for alpha chains, this beta chain is off target and its frequency is not meaningful. The gene calls are TRBV28 and TRBJ2-7, with D hard to call. Germline V gene lookup returns CDR1 MDHEN and CDR2 SYDVKM. The CDR3 contains 10 residues. V was clipped by 5 bases and J by 5 bases, with 4 bases between them. CDR3 bases: TGTGCCAGCAGTCCGGACGAGCAGTACTTC. It codes for CASSPDEQYF.

This clonotype came up a few times. The junction shows a germline mismatch at one end, possibly a read error. This beta chain turned up in a library designed for alpha chains; as an off-target read, its abundance says little. V gene TRBV7-9 combines with J gene TRBJ2-2, with D perhaps TRBD2 (6 bases). Germline CDR1 reads SEHNR; CDR2 reads FQNEAQ (reference sequence). This CDR3 region has 15 residues. The CDR3 here is CVSSLGGSYTGELFF. The DNA of the CDR3 is TGTGTCAGCAGCTTAGGAGGGAGTTACACCGGGGAGCTGTTTTTT.

Comment on this clonotype: This beta chain is an off-target read within a library intended for alpha chains, so its frequency means little. The rearrangement joins TRBV7-9 to TRBJ2-7, with 8 bases identical to TRBD2. After removal of 4 bases from V and 1 base from J, the junction contained 6 bases not matched to a gene. CDR1 and CDR2 from the germline V gene are SEHNR and FQNEAQ (reference sequence). The CDR3 runs 15 residues. The CDR3 bases are TGTGCCAGCAGCTCTGAAACTAGCGGATCCTACGAGCAGTACTTC. This encodes CASSSETSGSYEQYF.

This clonotype is categorized as large. For a library built for alpha chains, this beta chain is a stray read; little rests on its size. This chain's CDR3 is CASSFTGLPGELFF. In DNA form, the CDR3 reads TGCGCCAGCAGCTTTACGGGGCTCCCCGGGGAGCTGTTTTTT. The genes are TRBV5-1 and TRBJ2-2, with D perhaps TRBD1 or TRBD2 (5 bases each). V was cut by 2 bases and J by 6 bases, with 11 bases left in between. In germline, CDR1 is SGHRS, CDR2 YFSETQ. This CDR3 has 14 amino acids.

As to this clonotype: The library was built for alpha chains, so this beta chain is an off-target read and its size means little. This CDR3 reads CASSPRGVGDQETQYF. CDR3 DNA: TGTGCCAGCAGCCCCCGCGGAGTCGGGGACCAAGAGACCCAGTACTTC. The V gene is TRBV11-2, the J gene TRBJ2-5, with D maybe TRBD2 (5 bases). The ends were cut back, 5 bases at V and 0 bases at J, with 16 bases in the middle. In germline, CDR1 is SGHAT, CDR2 FQNNGV. This CDR3 is built from 16 residues.

Note on this clonotype: Within a library made for alpha chains, this beta chain is off target, and its count is uninformative. The CDR3 here is CSASSTSGSSDTQYF. The CDR3 DNA is TGCAGTGCTAGTTCCACTAGCGGGAGTTCAGATACGCAGTATTTT. V gene TRBV20-1 combines with J gene TRBJ2-3; 11 nucleotides align to TRBD2. Germline CDR1 and CDR2: DFQATT and SNEGSKA (reference sequence). CDR3 length: 15 residues. Trimming removed 3 bases from V and 4 bases from J; junction bases left unmatched: 6.

For this clonotype: With the library built for alpha chains, this beta chain is off target and its frequency is not meaningful. The rearrangement links TRBV7-2 to TRBJ2-7; D gene ambiguous. The CDR3 totals 15 residues. From germline, CDR1 is SGHTA and CDR2 FQGNSA. Trimming shortened V by 4 bases and J by 1 base, and 14 bases separated the two germline ends. The CDR3 spells CASSYKELPSYEQYF. The CDR3 DNA is TGTGCCAGCAGCTATAAGGAGCTCCCTTCCTACGAGCAGTACTTC.

On this clonotype itself: Because this beta chain is a stray read in a library intended to capture alpha chains, its abundance should not be given much weight. This chain links TRBV5-6 with TRBJ2-2, with 9 bases aligning to TRBD1. This CDR3 is 15 amino acids long. Losses at the gene ends were 3 bases for V and 5 bases for J; bases not matched to a gene: 5. Germline V gene sequence: CDR1 SGHDT, CDR2 YYEEEE. Written as DNA, the CDR3 is TGTGCCAGCAGCTCCCGGGACAGGGTTACCGGGGAGCTGTTTTTT. This codes for CASSSRDRVTGELFF.